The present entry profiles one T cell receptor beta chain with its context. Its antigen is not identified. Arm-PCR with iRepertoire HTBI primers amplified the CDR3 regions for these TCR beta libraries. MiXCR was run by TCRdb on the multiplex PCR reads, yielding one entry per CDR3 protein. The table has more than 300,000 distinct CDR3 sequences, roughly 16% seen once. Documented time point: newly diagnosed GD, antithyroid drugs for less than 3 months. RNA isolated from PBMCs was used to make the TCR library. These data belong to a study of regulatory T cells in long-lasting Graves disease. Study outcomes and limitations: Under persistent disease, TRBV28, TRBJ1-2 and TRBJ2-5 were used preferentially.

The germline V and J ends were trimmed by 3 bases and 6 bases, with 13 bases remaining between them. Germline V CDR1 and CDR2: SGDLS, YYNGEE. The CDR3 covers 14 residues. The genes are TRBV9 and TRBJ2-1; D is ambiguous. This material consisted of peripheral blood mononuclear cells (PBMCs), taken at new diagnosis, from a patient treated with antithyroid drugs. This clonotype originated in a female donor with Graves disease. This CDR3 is CASSGSTTFNEQFF. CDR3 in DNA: TGTGCCAGCAGCGGATCAACTACCTTCAATGAGCAGTTCTTC.